This T cell receptor beta chain was recovered during a study of metastatic and nonmetastatic thyroid tumors. No patient received treatment before thyroid surgery. The CDR3 consists of 12 residues. V trimming: 5 bases; J trimming: 7 bases; junction bases outside the gene matches: 7. CDR1 GTSNPN and CDR2 SVGIG come from the germline V gene (reference sequence). TCRdb redid the clone calls on the PCR reads using MiXCR. This table holds 30,000 to 40,000 clones, 18% found once. The sequenced sample consisted of blood. This sequence originates from a male donor with papillary thyroid cancer or a benign thyroid nodule (not recorded which). Some clones in this sample may be carry-over from other donors' samples. V gene TRBV30 combines with J gene TRBJ2-7; 8 nucleotides line up with TRBD1. The CDR3 sequence is CAWSQGGREQYF. The CDR3 DNA reads TGTGCCTGGTCACAGGGGGGTCGGGAGCAGTACTTC. Variable domain in full (rest from reference TRBV30 and TRBJ2-7): SQTIHQWPATLVQPVGSPLSLECTVEGTSNPNLYWYRQAAGRGLQLLFYSVGIGQISSEVPQNLSASRPQDRQFILSSKKLLLSDSGFYLCAWSQGGREQYFGPGTRLTVT.